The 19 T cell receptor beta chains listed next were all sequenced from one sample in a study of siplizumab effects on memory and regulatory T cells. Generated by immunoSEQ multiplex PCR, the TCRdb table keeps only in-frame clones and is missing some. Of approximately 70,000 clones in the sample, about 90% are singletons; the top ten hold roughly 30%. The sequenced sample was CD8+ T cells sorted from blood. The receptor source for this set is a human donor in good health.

In nucleotides, the CDR3 is TGCGCCAGCAGCTTTTTGGAACTCAACGAGCAGTACTTC. Encoded protein: CASSFLELNEQYF. The V and J genes are TRBV4-1 and TRBJ2-7; no clear D. Germline lookup yields CDR1 MGHRA and CDR2 YSYEKL. Trimming removed 5 bases from V and 5 bases from J, with 13 bases in between. This CDR3 is built from 13 residues.

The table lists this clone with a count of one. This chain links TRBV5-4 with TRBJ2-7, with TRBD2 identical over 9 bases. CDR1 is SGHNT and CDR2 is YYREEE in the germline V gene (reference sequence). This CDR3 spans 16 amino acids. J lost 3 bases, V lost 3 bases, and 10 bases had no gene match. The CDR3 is CASSSGVAGEFYEQYF. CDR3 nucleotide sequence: TGTGCCAGCAGCTCCGGGGTAGCGGGAGAGTTCTACGAGCAGTACTTC.

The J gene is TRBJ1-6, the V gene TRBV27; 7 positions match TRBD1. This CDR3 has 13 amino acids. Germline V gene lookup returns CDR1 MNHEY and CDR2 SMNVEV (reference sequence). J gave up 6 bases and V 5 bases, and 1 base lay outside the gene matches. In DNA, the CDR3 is TGTGCCAGCAGTGGGACAGTTAATTCACCCCTCCACTTT. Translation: CASSGTVNSPLHF.

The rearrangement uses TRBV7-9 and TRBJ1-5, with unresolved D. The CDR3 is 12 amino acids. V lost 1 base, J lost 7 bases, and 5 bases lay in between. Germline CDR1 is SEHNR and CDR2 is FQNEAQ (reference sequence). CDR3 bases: TGTGCCAGCAGCTTAGTGGGGCAGCCCCAGCATTTT. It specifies CASSLVGQPQHF.

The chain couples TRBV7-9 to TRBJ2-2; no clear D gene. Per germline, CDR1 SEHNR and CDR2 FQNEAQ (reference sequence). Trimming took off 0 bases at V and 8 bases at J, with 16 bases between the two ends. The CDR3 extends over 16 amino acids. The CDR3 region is CASSLARLNSPGELFF. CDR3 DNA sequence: TGTGCCAGCAGCTTAGCGCGTCTCAATTCCCCGGGGGAGCTGTTTTTT.

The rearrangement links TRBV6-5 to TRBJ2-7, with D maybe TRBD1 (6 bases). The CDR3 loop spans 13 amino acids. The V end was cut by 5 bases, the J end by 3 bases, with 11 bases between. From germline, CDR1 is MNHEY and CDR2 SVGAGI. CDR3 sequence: CASSVRQVYEQYF. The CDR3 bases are TGTGCCAGCAGTGTCCGACAGGTCTACGAGCAGTACTTC.

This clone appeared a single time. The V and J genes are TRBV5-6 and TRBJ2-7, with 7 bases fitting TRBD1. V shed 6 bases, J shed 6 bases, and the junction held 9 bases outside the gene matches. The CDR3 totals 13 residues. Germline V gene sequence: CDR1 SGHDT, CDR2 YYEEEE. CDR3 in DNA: TGTGCCAGCACCTGGGACAGTACCCCCGAGCAGTACTTC. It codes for CASTWDSTPEQYF.

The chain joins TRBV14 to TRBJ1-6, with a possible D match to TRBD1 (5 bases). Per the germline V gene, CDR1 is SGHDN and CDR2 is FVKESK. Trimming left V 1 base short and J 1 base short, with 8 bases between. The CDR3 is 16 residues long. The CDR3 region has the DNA TGTGCCAGCAGCCAAGGCGAGGGGTCCTATAATTCACCCCTCCACTTT. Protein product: CASSQGEGSYNSPLHF.

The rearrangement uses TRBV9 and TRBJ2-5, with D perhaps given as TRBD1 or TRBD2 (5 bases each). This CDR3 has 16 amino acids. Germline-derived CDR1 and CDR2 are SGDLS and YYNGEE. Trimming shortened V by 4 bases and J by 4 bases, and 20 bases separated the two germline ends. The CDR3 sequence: CASSPGVGTAGETQYF. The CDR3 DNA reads TGTGCCAGCAGCCCCGGGGTGGGGACCGCCGGAGAGACCCAGTACTTC. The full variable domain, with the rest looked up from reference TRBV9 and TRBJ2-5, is DSGVTQTPKHLITATGQRVTLRCSPRSGDLSVYWYQQSLDQGLQFLIQYYNGEERAKGNILERFSAQQFPDLHSELNLSSLELGDSALYFCASSPGVGTAGETQYFGPGTRLLVL.

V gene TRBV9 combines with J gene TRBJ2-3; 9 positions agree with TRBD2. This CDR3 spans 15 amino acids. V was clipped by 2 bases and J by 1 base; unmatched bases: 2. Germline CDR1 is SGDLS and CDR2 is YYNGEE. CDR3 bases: TGTGCCAGCAGCGTCAGACTAGCGGGCACAGATACGCAGTATTTT. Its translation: CASSVRLAGTDTQYF.

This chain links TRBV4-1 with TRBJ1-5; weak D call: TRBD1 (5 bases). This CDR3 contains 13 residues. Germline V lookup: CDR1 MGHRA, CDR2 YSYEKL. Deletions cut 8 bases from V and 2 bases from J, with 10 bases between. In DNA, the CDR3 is TGCGCCAGCGGGGACTGGGGCAATCAGCCCCAGCATTTT. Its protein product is CASGDWGNQPQHF.

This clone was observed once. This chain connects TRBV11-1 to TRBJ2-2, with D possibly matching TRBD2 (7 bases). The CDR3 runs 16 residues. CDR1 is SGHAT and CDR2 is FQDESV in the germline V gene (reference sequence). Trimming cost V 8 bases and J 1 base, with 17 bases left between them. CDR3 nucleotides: TGTGCCAGCGGTACGGGGGGCATATTGAACACCGGGGAGCTGTTTTTT. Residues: CASGTGGILNTGELFF. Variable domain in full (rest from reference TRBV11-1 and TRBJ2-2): EAEVAQSPRYKITEKSQAVAFWCDPISGHATLYWYRQILGQGPELLVQFQDESVVDDSQLPKDRFSAERLKGVDSTLKIQPAELGDSAMYLCASGTGGILNTGELFFGEGSRLTVL.

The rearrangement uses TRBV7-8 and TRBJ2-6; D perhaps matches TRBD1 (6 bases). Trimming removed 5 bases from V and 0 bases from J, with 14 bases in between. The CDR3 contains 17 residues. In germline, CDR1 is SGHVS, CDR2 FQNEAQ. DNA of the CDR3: TGTGCCAGCAGCGATTCGGGACACCTCTCTGGGGCCAACGTCCTGACTTTC. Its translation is CASSDSGHLSGANVLTF.

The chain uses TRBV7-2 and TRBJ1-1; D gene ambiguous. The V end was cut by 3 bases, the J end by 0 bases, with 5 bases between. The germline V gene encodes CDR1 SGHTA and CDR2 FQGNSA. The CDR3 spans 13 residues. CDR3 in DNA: TGTGCCAGCAGCTTGTTCCTGAACACTGAAGCTTTCTTT. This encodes CASSLFLNTEAFF.

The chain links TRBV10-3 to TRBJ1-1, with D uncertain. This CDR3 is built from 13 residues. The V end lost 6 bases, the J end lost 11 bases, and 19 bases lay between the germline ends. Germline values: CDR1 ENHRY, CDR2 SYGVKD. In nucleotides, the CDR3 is TGTGCCATCAGAGAGGAGCCAGCTCCGGACGCTTTCTTT. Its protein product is CAIREEPAPDAFF.

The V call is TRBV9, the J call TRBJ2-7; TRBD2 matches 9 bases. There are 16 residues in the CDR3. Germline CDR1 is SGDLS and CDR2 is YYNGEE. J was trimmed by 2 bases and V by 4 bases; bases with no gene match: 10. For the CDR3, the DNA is TGTGCCAGCAGCCAAGATAGGCTAGCGGGGACCTACGAGCAGTACTTC. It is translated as CASSQDRLAGTYEQYF.

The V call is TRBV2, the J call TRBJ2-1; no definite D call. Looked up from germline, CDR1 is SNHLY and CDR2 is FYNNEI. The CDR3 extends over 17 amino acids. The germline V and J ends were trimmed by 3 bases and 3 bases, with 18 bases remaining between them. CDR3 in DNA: TGTGCCAGCAGTGACTGGTCTGACACACTTCTCTACAATGAGCAGTTCTTC. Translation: CASSDWSDTLLYNEQFF.

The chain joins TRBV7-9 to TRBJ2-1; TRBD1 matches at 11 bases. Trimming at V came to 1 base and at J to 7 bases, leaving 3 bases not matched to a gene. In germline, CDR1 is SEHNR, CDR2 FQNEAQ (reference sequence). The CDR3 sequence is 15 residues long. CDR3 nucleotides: TGTGCCAGCAGCTTAGGGACAGGGGGCTGGAATGAGCAGTTCTTC. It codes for CASSLGTGGWNEQFF.

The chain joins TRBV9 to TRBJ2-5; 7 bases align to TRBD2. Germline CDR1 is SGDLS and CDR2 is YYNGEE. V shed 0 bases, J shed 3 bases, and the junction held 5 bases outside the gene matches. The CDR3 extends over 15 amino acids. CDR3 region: CASSVDGGGKETQYF. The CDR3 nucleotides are TGTGCCAGCAGCGTAGACGGGGGAGGGAAAGAGACCCAGTACTTC.